Shown below are 17 T cell receptor beta chains from a single sample sequenced in a study of blood T cell repertoires in COVID-19. Assay used: immunoSEQ multiplex PCR; TCRdb lists only in-frame clones, some missing. The profile covers some 300,000 clones, with about nine tenths appearing a single time and approximately 7% taken by the ten largest. Sequences were obtained from peripheral blood. All receptors derive from a woman aged 30 to 39 who had recovered from COVID-19.

This chain joins TRBV11-2 and TRBJ1-3; D remains unclear. The length of the CDR3 is 16 residues. CDR1 and CDR2 (germline): SGHAT, FQNNGV. The V and J ends lost 2 bases and 0 bases respectively, with 11 bases between them. The CDR3 coding sequence is TGTGCCAGCAGCTTAAGCGGGGATTACTCTGGAAACACCATATATTTT. This gives the protein CASSLSGDYSGNTIYF.

This sequence joins TRBV16 and TRBJ1-6; 12 bases align to TRBD1. The V segment lost 4 bases and the J segment 7 bases; nucleotides outside the gene matches: 5. Germline-derived CDR1 and CDR2 are KGHSY and FQNENV. The CDR3 length is 16 residues. The CDR3 DNA reads TGTGCCAGCAGCCGCGGGACAGGGGGCACGAATTCACCCCTCCACTTT. This sequence encodes CASSRGTGGTNSPLHF.

This clone was seen a single time. The V call is TRBV9, the J call TRBJ1-1; D is undetermined. The V gene lost 0 bases and the J gene lost 5 bases, with 8 bases spanning the gap. Germline assignment: CDR1 SGDLS and CDR2 YYNGEE. The CDR3 is made up of 13 amino acids. As DNA, the CDR3 is TGTGCCAGCAGCGTAGGGCCTGAAACTGAAGCTTTCTTT. Translation gives CASSVGPETEAFF.

V gene TRBV7-2 combines with J gene TRBJ1-3, with D possibly matching TRBD1 (6 bases). The V end lost 5 bases, the J end lost 0 bases, and 14 bases lay between the germline ends. The CDR3 sequence is 16 residues long. Germline V gives CDR1 SGHTA, CDR2 FQGNSA. The chain's CDR3 is CASSPTGTLSGNTIYF. DNA for the CDR3: TGTGCCAGCAGCCCCACTGGGACACTCTCTGGAAACACCATATATTTT.

This chain uses TRBV28 with TRBJ2-1, with TRBD1 matching over 11 bases. The V and J ends lost 6 bases and 6 bases, in that order; junction bases with no gene match: 13. The CDR3 sequence is 17 residues long. CDR1 is MDHEN, CDR2 SYDVKM, per germline. CDR3 coding DNA: TGTGCCAGCAGACCAGGGACCGGGACAGGGGGTTCCAATGAGCAGTTCTTC. Translating gives CASRPGTGTGGSNEQFF.

The J gene is TRBJ1-6, the V gene TRBV4-3, with a possible D match to TRBD1 (5 bases). The CDR3 is 15 amino acids. Germline V CDR1 and CDR2: LGHNA, YSLEER. The V gene lost 0 bases and the J gene lost 10 bases, with 13 bases spanning the gap. In nucleotides, the CDR3 is TGCGCCAGCAGCCAAGAGGGGGGAGGGAAGTCACCCCTCCACTTT. As protein: CASSQEGGGKSPLHF.

This clone was detected only once. The chain links TRBV24-1 to TRBJ2-7; TRBD2 is a possible D gene (5 bases). CDR1 and CDR2 (germline): KGHDR, SFDVKD. CDR3 length equals 13 residues. V lost 3 bases, J lost 7 bases, and 12 bases lay in between. Written as DNA, the CDR3 is TGTGCCACCAGTGATCGCCCCTCGGGGGAGCAGTACTTC. Amino acid sequence: CATSDRPSGEQYF.

The chain links TRBV27 to TRBJ2-3; D remains ambiguous. Trimming pared 0 bases from V and 5 bases from J, leaving 6 bases between. The CDR3 has 13 residues. CDR1 MNHEY and CDR2 SMNVEV come from the germline V gene (reference sequence). CDR3 loop: CASSLSRGDTQYF. CDR3 nucleotides: TGTGCCAGCAGTTTATCCAGAGGAGATACGCAGTATTTT.

The chain uses TRBV5-1 and TRBJ1-2, with D possibly being TRBD1 (6 bases). CDR1 is SGHRS and CDR2 is YFSETQ in the germline V gene. This CDR3 contains 15 residues. The V gene lost 2 bases and the J gene lost 0 bases, with 11 bases spanning the gap. CDR3 nucleotide sequence: TGCGCCAGCAGCTTCGGACAGAGTACTAACTATGGCTACACCTTC. Translating gives CASSFGQSTNYGYTF.

The gene calls are TRBV5-6 and TRBJ1-1; 7 positions match TRBD1. The trim removed 3 bases at V and 7 bases at J, leaving 9 bases unmatched. Germline CDR1 and CDR2: SGHDT and YYEEEE. CDR3 length equals 14 residues. The CDR3, as DNA: TGTGCCAGCAGCTCGAAGACAGGGTCCAGTGAAGCTTTCTTT. Encoded protein: CASSSKTGSSEAFF.

This clone was found a few times. This chain uses TRBV4-1 with TRBJ2-7; 8 bases align to TRBD2. The germline CDR1 and CDR2 sequences are MGHRA and YSYEKL. The CDR3 runs to 17 residues. The V gene end was trimmed by 1 base and the J gene end by 4 bases; junction bases not matched to a gene: 12. The CDR3 region is CASSQVNSGASVYEQYF. The CDR3 DNA follows: TGCGCCAGCAGCCAAGTGAATAGCGGGGCGTCCGTATACGAGCAGTACTTC.

This clone turned up a few times. For the CDR3, the DNA is TGTGCCAGCAGCTTAGGATCGACCCCGGAGTACGAGCAGTACTTC. This sequence encodes CASSLGSTPEYEQYF. The V gene is TRBV7-2, the J gene TRBJ2-7; no clear D gene. Germline V gene data show CDR1 as SGHTA and CDR2 as FQGNSA. The CDR3 runs 15 residues. V shed 1 base and J shed 4 bases, with 14 bases lying between them.

The CDR3 region is CASRTGVRSSYEQYF. In nucleotides, the CDR3 is TGCGCCAGCAGAACAGGGGTTCGGAGCTCCTACGAGCAGTACTTC. The chain uses TRBV5-1 and TRBJ2-7; 7 bases match TRBD1. The junction had 8 bases not matched to a gene; V was cut back by 5 bases and J by 0 bases. The CDR3 length is 15 residues. Germline V gene data show CDR1 as SGHRS and CDR2 as YFSETQ.

V and J are TRBV13 and TRBJ1-4; D gene uncertain. This CDR3 region has 14 residues. The V gene lost 0 bases and the J gene lost 2 bases, with 4 bases spanning the gap. Germline V gene data show CDR1 as PRHDT and CDR2 as FYEKMQ (reference sequence). The chain's CDR3 is CASSLGRTNEKLFF. CDR3 in DNA: TGTGCCAGCAGCTTAGGGCGGACTAATGAAAAACTGTTTTTT.

This chain joins TRBV5-1 and TRBJ2-1; tentative D call: TRBD2 (5 bases). Germline CDR1 and CDR2: SGHRS and YFSETQ. The CDR3 is made up of 14 amino acids. Trimming cost V 9 bases and J 0 bases, with 13 bases left between them. CDR3 protein: CATRRESSYNEQFF. The DNA for the CDR3 is TGCGCCACCAGAAGGGAGAGCTCCTACAATGAGCAGTTCTTC.

This clone has only one observation. V and J are TRBV7-3 and TRBJ2-3; D is possibly TRBD2 (5 bases). This CDR3 has 16 amino acids. The V gene lost 5 bases and the J gene lost 2 bases, with 17 bases spanning the gap. From germline, CDR1 is SGHTA and CDR2 FQGTGA. The CDR3 nucleotides are TGTGCCAGCAGCCCCAAACGGGCTAGCACCACAGATACGCAGTATTTT. Translating it yields CASSPKRASTTDTQYF.

The genes are TRBV14 and TRBJ2-7, with a possible D match to TRBD1 (6 bases). CDR3 size: 15 residues. Germline V gene data show CDR1 as SGHDN and CDR2 as FVKESK. Trimming removed 8 bases at V and 4 bases at J, with 21 bases between. The DNA for the CDR3 is TGTGCCAGCTCGACAGAATGGGGGCGCGGATACGAGCAGTACTTC. Protein: CASSTEWGRGYEQYF.